The 5 T cell receptor beta chains reported below all come from one sample, sequenced in a study of T cell responses to AZD1222 COVID-19 vaccine. TCRdb's table, derived via immunoSEQ multiplex PCR, lists solely in-frame clones and lacks some. The table has about 67,000 clones, around four fifths seen once; the top ten hold around 20%. Here the sequenced sample was peripheral blood, taken on day 0 of AZD1222 vaccination. Receptors originate from an adult in good health.

This sequence joins TRBV29-1 and TRBJ2-2; D uncertain. V was pared by 8 bases and J by 8 bases, with 12 bases between. Germline assignment: CDR1 SQVTM and CDR2 ANQGSEA. The length of the CDR3 is 11 residues. The CDR3 DNA reads as TGCAGCTTCACTGTAGGGGGGGAGCTGTTTTTT. Translating gives CSFTVGGELFF.

This chain joins TRBV5-1 and TRBJ1-6; 8 positions match TRBD1. Trimming took 3 bases from V and 9 from J; bases not matched to a gene: 5. CDR3 length: 14 residues. In germline, CDR1 is SGHRS, CDR2 YFSETQ. CDR3 sequence: CASSSGQGFSPLHF. The CDR3 DNA sequence: TGCGCCAGCAGCTCCGGACAGGGCTTTTCACCCCTCCACTTT.

This clone was seen only a few times. The rearrangement uses TRBV29-1 and TRBJ1-5, with D possibly being TRBD1 (5 bases). From germline, CDR1 is SQVTM and CDR2 ANQGSEA. This CDR3 contains 13 residues. V lost 4 bases and J lost 4, with 11 bases in between. The CDR3 spells CSVGDGNNQPQHF. The CDR3 coding sequence is TGCAGCGTTGGGGACGGCAATAATCAGCCCCAGCATTTT.

Only a few counts were recorded for this clone. This sequence joins TRBV12-3 or TRBV12-4 and TRBJ1-2, with TRBD1 matching 7 bases. This CDR3 has 13 residues. Unmatched junction bases numbered 10, after V lost 2 bases and J lost 13 bases. The CDR3 DNA sequence: TGTGCCAGCAGTTTATCGTCGGACAGGCGATCCACCTTC. Translating it yields CASSLSSDRRSTF.

The chain combines TRBV2 with TRBJ1-6; a weak D match, TRBD1 (5 bases). CDR1 is SNHLY and CDR2 is FYNNEI in the germline V gene. The length of the CDR3 is 16 residues. The V gene lost 7 bases and the J gene lost 9 bases, with 22 bases spanning the gap. CDR3 residues: CASNPQGGNVGSPLHF. CDR3 DNA sequence: TGTGCCAGCAATCCCCAGGGAGGAAATGTTGGTTCACCCCTCCACTTT. The full variable domain, rest sourced from reference TRBV2 and TRBJ1-6, is EPEVTQTPSHQVTQMGQEVILRCVPISNHLYFYWYRQILGQKVEFLVSFYNNEISEKSEIFDDQFSVERPDGSNFTLKIRSTKLEDSAMYFCASNPQGGNVGSPLHFGNGTRLTVT.